This T cell receptor (beta chain) stems from a study of blood T cell repertoires in COVID-19. Study as a whole: PBMCs, B-cell-depleted T cells, or T cells provided the cDNA or gDNA that made up the material.

Germline V gene lookup returns CDR1 LNHDA and CDR2 SQIVND (reference sequence). This CDR3 contains 11 residues. V was trimmed by 10 bases and J by 4 bases, leaving 8 bases between them. In the study's own analysis: Nucleated cell number was recorded as an estimate derived from reference gene primer amplification. Only in-frame clones appear in the TCRdb table, and some are missing; sequencing was by immunoSEQ multiplex PCR. Clone size and V and J calls were adopted from that table, with D and trimming inferred from the DNA. The repertoire holds about 71,000 clones, with over 75% as singletons. The sample consisted of peripheral blood. The source is a human donor in a cohort sampled during active COVID-19. The chain combines TRBV19 with TRBJ2-1; D perhaps matches TRBD2 (5 bases). The CDR3 region is CATTSYNEQFF. In nucleotides, the CDR3 is TGTGCCACCACTAGTTACAATGAGCAGTTCTTC.